This TCR beta chain stems from a study of Ad26.COV2.S vaccination and SARS-CoV-2 variants. Turning to the study itself: Donor was in the COV1001 Ad26.COV2.S trial arm.

Documented treatment: over 15 received Ad26.COV2.S at low or high dose, single or two shots; 5 received placebo; per-sample allocation not given. Sampling was done on day 63 after the first vaccine or placebo injection. Study-level findings and limits: The placebo group had lower spike-specific TCR breadth than the vaccine recipients did.

TCRdb's copy holds only in-frame clones and misses some; the assay was immunoSEQ multiplex PCR. Among about 260,000 clones listed, around 85% were seen once. Germline values: CDR1 KGHDR, CDR2 SFDVKD. V was trimmed by 0 bases and J by 0 bases, leaving 15 bases between them. CDR3 length: 18 residues. Of note for this clone: Its cognate antigen is unknown.

This chain uses TRBV24-1 with TRBJ2-3, with D possibly TRBD2 on 5 matching bases. This TCR derives from a person aged 18-60 years who received the Ad26.COV2.S COVID-19 vaccine or a placebo. Specimen: peripheral blood, collected in a trial of Ad26.COV2.S vaccine versus placebo. CDR3 loop: CATSDLRSTGISTDTQYF. For the CDR3, the DNA is TGTGCCACCAGTGATTTGCGGAGTACCGGGATTAGCACAGATACGCAGTATTTT.